These 13 T cell receptor beta chains were sequenced from one sample in a study of beta chain features in type 1 diabetes. Whole-study findings and limits: Across all four CD4+ subsets, people with type 1 diabetes showed modestly shorter TCRB CDR3s.

Expressed TCRB transcripts were sequenced because the isolated RNA had all been reverse transcribed beforehand. Sequencing used immunoSEQ multiplex PCR; TCRdb keeps in-frame clones, though not all of them. The sample has 300,000 or so clones, approximately 13% seen once; the top ten hold roughly 0.015%. Their antigens remain unidentified. The source material was naive CD4+ T cells from blood. The origin of the receptors is a woman under 30 with type 1 diabetes.

This clone has a handful of counts. The rearrangement links TRBV9 to TRBJ2-5, with a possible D match to TRBD2 (6 bases). The CDR3 covers 16 residues. Trimming took 0 bases from V and 5 from J, leaving 17 bases between them. The germline gives CDR1 SGDLS, CDR2 YYNGEE. The DNA of the CDR3 is TGTGCCAGCAGCGTAGCATTACGGGGGAGAGAGGAGACCCAGTACTTC. It codes for CASSVALRGREETQYF.

This clone was recorded a few times. This sequence joins TRBV2 and TRBJ2-1; 11 bases fit TRBD2. The CDR3 is 15 residues long. CDR1 is SNHLY, CDR2 FYNNEI, per germline. The V gene end was trimmed by 6 bases and the J gene end by 2 bases; junction bases not matched to a gene: 3. The CDR3 nucleotides read TGTGCCAGCAGCGATAGCGGGAGGGCCTACAATGAGCAGTTCTTC. This gives the protein CASSDSGRAYNEQFF.

J is TRBJ2-6 and V is TRBV2; a possible D gene is TRBD1 (6 bases). The CDR3 consists of 15 residues. The germline gives CDR1 SNHLY, CDR2 FYNNEI. V lost 6 bases to trimming and J lost 0 bases, with 9 bases between them. CDR3 sequence reads: CASSLRGSGANVLTF. CDR3 coding DNA: TGTGCCAGCAGCCTCAGGGGCTCTGGGGCCAACGTCCTGACTTTC.

J is TRBJ2-5 and V is TRBV25-1; 10 bases match TRBD2. V lost 5 bases and J lost 5; bases outside the gene matches: 5. The CDR3 has 14 residues. Germline V gene lookup returns CDR1 MGHDK and CDR2 SYGVNS. For the CDR3, the DNA is TGTGCCAGCAGTCCTAGCGGGAGCCGGGAGACCCAGTACTTC. Residues: CASSPSGSRETQYF.

V is TRBV27 and J is TRBJ1-4; unclear D gene. The CDR3 sequence is 13 residues long. V was trimmed by 2 bases and J by 5 bases, leaving 6 bases between them. From germline, CDR1 is MNHEY and CDR2 SMNVEV (reference sequence). The CDR3 coding sequence is TGTGCCAGCAGTTTACACGAGAATGAAAAACTGTTTTTT. Its protein is CASSLHENEKLFF. The variable domain in full, completed from reference TRBV27 and TRBJ1-4, reads EAQVTQNPRYLITVTGKKLTVTCSQNMNHEYMSWYRQDPGLGLRQIYYSMNVEVTDKGDVPEGYKVSRKEKRNFPLILESPSPNQTSLYFCASSLHENEKLFFGSGTQLSVL.

The chain carries TRBV7-2 and TRBJ2-6; possibly TRBD2 for D (6 bases). The CDR3 consists of 18 residues. V was clipped by 5 bases and J by 0 bases, with 17 bases between them. CDR1 SGHTA and CDR2 FQGNSA come from the germline V gene. The CDR3 reads CASSRRGTQSSGANVLTF. The CDR3 region has the DNA TGTGCCAGCAGCCGACGGGGGACCCAGAGCTCTGGGGCCAACGTCCTGACTTTC.

This clone showed up just a few times. The gene calls are TRBV28 and TRBJ1-2; D is ambiguous. V was pared by 5 bases and J by 5 bases, with 12 bases between. Germline CDR1 is MDHEN and CDR2 is SYDVKM. The CDR3 length is 13 residues. CDR3 amino acids: CASSLMAPYGYTF. The CDR3 bases are TGTGCCAGCAGTCTGATGGCACCGTATGGCTACACCTTC.

This clone was observed a few times. This chain joins TRBV28 and TRBJ2-7; 7 positions agree with TRBD1. Losses at the gene ends were 4 bases for V and 5 bases for J; bases not matched to a gene: 8. Per the germline V gene, CDR1 is MDHEN and CDR2 is SYDVKM. The CDR3 is made up of 14 amino acids. The CDR3 sequence is CASSWYRGVNEQYF. The CDR3 bases are TGTGCCAGCAGTTGGTACAGGGGTGTTAACGAGCAGTACTTC.

In its sample, this clone was seen a few times. The chain uses TRBV23-1 and TRBJ1-4; maybe TRBD1 (5 bases). TRBV23-1 is an ORF for which the function is uncertain. The CDR3 is 14 residues long. V gave up 2 bases and J gave up 5 bases, with 9 bases separating them. The CDR3 sequence is CASSQQTENEKLFF. CDR3 coding DNA: TGCGCCAGCAGTCAACAGACAGAGAATGAAAAACTGTTTTTT.

The chain has TRBV30 and TRBJ2-5, with a possible D match to TRBD1 (6 bases). The CDR3 is made up of 14 amino acids. Germline assignment: CDR1 GTSNPN and CDR2 SVGIG (reference sequence). Trimming cost V 4 bases and J 5 bases, with 17 bases left between them. CDR3 DNA: TGTGCCTGGAAGATGGGGGCACGCGGGGAGACCCAGTACTTC. Its protein is CAWKMGARGETQYF.

This clone was counted only a few times. The rearrangement uses TRBV11-2 and TRBJ2-5, with D perhaps TRBD2 (6 bases). This CDR3 comprises 14 residues. Trimming stripped 4 bases from V and 4 bases from J, with 13 bases between. CDR1 and CDR2 from the germline V gene are SGHAT and FQNNGV. The DNA of the CDR3 is TGTGCCAGCAGCTCGTCCAGGGAGGTAGAGACCCAGTACTTC. Translating gives CASSSSREVETQYF. Based on the CDR3 plus reference TRBV11-2 and TRBJ2-5, the full variable domain is EAGVAQSPRYKIIEKRQSVAFWCNPISGHATLYWYQQILGQGPKLLIQFQNNGVVDDSQLPKDRFSAERLKGVDSTLKIQPAKLEDSAVYLCASSSSREVETQYFGPGTRLLVL.

The chain is built from TRBV15 and TRBJ1-1, with TRBD1 matching 9 bases. Germline assignment: CDR1 LNHNV and CDR2 YYDKDF (reference sequence). J gave up 11 bases and V 1 base, and 5 bases lay outside the gene matches. CDR3 length: 13 amino acids. This CDR3 is CATSRGTGEAAFF. In DNA form, the CDR3 reads TGTGCCACCAGCAGAGGGACAGGGGAGGCGGCTTTCTTT.

This clone was seen a few times. Written as DNA, the CDR3 is TGTGCCAGCTCAACGACAGGGTTCGAGCAGTACGTC. Translated, it gives CASSTTGFEQYV. This rearrangement joins TRBV18 to TRBJ2-7; 7 bases map to TRBD1. Germline CDR1 and CDR2: KGHSH and LQKENI. The CDR3 runs 12 residues. J was trimmed by 6 bases and V by 5 bases; bases with no gene match: 4.